Here is one T cell receptor (beta chain) with its context. J gave up 3 bases and V 4 bases, and 7 bases lay outside the gene matches. The CDR3 consists of 17 residues. Germline V CDR1 and CDR2: SGHNT, YYREEE (reference sequence). This sample was included in a study of blood T cell repertoires in COVID-19. Study in general: Sample material is recorded as cDNA or gDNA derived from T cells, B-cell-depleted T cells, or PBMCs.

The authors' processing: Amplification from reference gene primers served as the basis for estimated nucleated cell counts. Only in-frame clones appear in the TCRdb table, and some are missing; sequencing was by immunoSEQ multiplex PCR. The DNA was the basis for D and trimming; V, J and clone size are from that table. The sample contains around 190,000 clones, roughly 84% of which appear only once. This TCR came from a man aged 50 or older with COVID-19, enrolled during active disease. The material sequenced was peripheral blood. The rearrangement joins TRBV5-4 to TRBJ2-3; 14 bases match TRBD2. CDR3: CASSERLAGGPTDTQYF. In DNA form, the CDR3 reads TGTGCCAGCAGCGAACGACTAGCGGGGGGGCCGACAGATACGCAGTATTTT.